This T cell receptor (beta chain) was found in a study of CD8 T cells in ankylosing spondylitis (dated by TCRdb to about 2017). About the full investigation: The study profiled T cell receptor beta repertoires in healthy donors and ankylosing spondylitis patients to find disease-linked TCR variants. The full study cohort was made up of over 20 ankylosing spondylitis patients and more than 90 healthy donors. Peripheral blood was sampled, and synovial fluid was additionally collected from ankylosing spondylitis patients. Results and caveats for the whole study, not just this receptor: Significant enrichment of the disease-linked clones was reported in matched synovial fluid samples from ankylosing spondylitis patients. In peripheral blood, the disease-linked clones were found at relatively low frequencies and had a CD8+ phenotype. Some motif variants were previously reported in synovial fluid and blood of reactive arthritis patients, suggesting common disease-initiation mechanisms. Blood from ankylosing spondylitis patients appeared to be characterized by a TCR beta motif composed of roughly eight highly homologous amino acid variants.

In this sample, this clonotype turned up once. Its antigen has not been determined. A read error may produce the germline difference seen at one junction end. Sequencing took place on an Illumina HiSeq 2500. Quantitative 5'-RACE with molecular barcodes was used to prepare TCR beta libraries. Under the source paper's analysis protocol: A new computational method, built on a probabilistic model of VDJ rearrangement, was used to identify disease-linked TCR variants. TCRdb reworked the public reads: Q25 trimming with fastp, MiXCR clone assembly, productive beta chains retained. CDR3 protein duplicates are merged, each entry listing the most common genes and DNA. The V and J calls follow TCRdb's processing rather than the paper's. The sample data list about 88,000 distinct CDR3 sequences, and around 26% of these were observed just once. The ten largest clones add up to less than 60% of the sample. CDR1 and CDR2 (LGHNA, YNFKEQ) derive from the germline V gene. The CDR3 runs 19 residues from the cysteine to the phenylalanine. Only the CDR3 region is kept as DNA, spanning 57 bases read in frame from base 1.

The rearrangement combines TRBV4-2 with TRBJ1-1, with 12 junctional bases fitting TRBD1. Sequencing input: blood, either unsorted or a sorted T cell fraction (not recorded which). The sequence came from a male donor with ankylosing spondylitis or in good health (not recorded which). Here is the DNA: TGTGCCAGCACCCAACTTCCTCCGGGACAGGGGGCGCGCAGCACTGAAGCTTTCTTT. Translated, this gives CASTQLPPGQGARSTEAFF.